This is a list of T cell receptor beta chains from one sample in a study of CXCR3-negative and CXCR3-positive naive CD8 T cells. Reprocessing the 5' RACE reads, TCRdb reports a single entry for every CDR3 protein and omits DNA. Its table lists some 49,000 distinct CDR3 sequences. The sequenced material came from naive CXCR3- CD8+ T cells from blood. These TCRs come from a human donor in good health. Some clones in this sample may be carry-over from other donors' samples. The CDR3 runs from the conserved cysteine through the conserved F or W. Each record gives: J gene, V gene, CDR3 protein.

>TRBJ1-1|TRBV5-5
CASSPGTENTEAFF
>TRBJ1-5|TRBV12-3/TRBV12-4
CASSKSADNQPQHF
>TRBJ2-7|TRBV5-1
CASSNGQDLSYEQYF
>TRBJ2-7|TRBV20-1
CSARVGAGGLQDEQYF
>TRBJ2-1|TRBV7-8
CASIPSAGGYNEQFF
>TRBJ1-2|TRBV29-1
CSVDTDPYGYTF
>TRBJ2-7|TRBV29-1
CSVEGQDSYEQYF
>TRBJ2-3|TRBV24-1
CATSRGVTDTQYF
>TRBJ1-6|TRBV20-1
CSARIGRDNSPLHF
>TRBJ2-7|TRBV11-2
CASSAQLFQSYEQYF
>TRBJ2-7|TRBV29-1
CSVRPTGYEQYF
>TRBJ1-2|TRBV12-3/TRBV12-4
CASSFVGVVGYTF
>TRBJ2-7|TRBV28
CASKLAGSYEQYF
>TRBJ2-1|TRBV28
CASSLASAYNEQFF
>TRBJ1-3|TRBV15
CATSRDVGEIAGNTIYF
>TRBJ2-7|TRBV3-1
CASSTTSGSYEQYF
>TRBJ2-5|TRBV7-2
CASSFDRALAGGPYQETQYF
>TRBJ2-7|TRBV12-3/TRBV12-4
CASSFSYEQYF
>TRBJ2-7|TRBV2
CASSGGAEQYF
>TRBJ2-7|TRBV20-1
CSARTSEFEQYF
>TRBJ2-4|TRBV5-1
CASSPGLENIQYF
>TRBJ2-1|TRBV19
CASTIWGNNEQFF
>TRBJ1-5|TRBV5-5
CASSLLEPYSNQPQHF